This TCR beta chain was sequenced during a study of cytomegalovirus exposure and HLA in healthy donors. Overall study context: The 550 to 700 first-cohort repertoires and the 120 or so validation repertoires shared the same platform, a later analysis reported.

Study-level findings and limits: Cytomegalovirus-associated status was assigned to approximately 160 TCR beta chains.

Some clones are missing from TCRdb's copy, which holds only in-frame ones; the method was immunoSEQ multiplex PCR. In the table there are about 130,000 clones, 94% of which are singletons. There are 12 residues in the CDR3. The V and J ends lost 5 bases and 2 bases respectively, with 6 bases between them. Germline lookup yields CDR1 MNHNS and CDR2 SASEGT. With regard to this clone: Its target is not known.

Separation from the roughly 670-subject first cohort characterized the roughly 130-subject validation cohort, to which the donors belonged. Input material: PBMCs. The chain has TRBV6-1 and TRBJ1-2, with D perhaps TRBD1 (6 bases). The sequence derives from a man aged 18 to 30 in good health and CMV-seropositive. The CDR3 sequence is CASSQGNYGYTF. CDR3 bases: TGTGCCAGCAGTCAGGGGAACTATGGCTACACCTTC.